This T cell receptor (beta chain) emerged from a study of Graves' ophthalmopathy and Graves' hyperthyroidism. J gave up 10 bases and V 5 bases, and 12 bases lay outside the gene matches. Germline V gene lookup returns CDR1 SEHNR and CDR2 FQNEAQ (reference sequence). This CDR3 contains 15 residues. Beta-chain TCR CDR3 regions were amplified from RNA transcripts. An initial RT-PCR round employing HTBI primers preceded a second-round multiplex PCR. Each CDR3 protein is one row after TCRdb ran MiXCR on the multiplex PCR reads. This sample has approximately 700,000 distinct CDR3 sequences; 40% occur once, and the top ten carry 35% to 55%.

This TCR derives from an adult man with Graves' ophthalmopathy. The sequenced sample consisted of peripheral blood. The J gene is TRBJ2-5, the V gene TRBV7-9, with TRBD2 identical over 11 bases. The CDR3 protein is CASSLTSGAARDQYF. DNA for the CDR3: TGTGCCAGCAGCCTGACTAGCGGGGCGGCCCGCGACCAGTACTTC. Using reference TRBV7-9 and TRBJ2-5 for the parts outside the CDR3, the full variable domain is DTGVSQNPRHKITKRGQNVTFRCDPISEHNRLYWYRQTLGQGPEFLTYFQNEAQLEKSRLLSDRFSAERPKGSFSTLEIQRTEQGDSAMYLCASSLTSGAARDQYFGPGTRLLVL.